This TCR beta chain is drawn from a study of T cell responses to AZD1222 COVID-19 vaccine. About the study: Second-dose intervals near 4 or 12 weeks were combined. Overall study findings and caveats: Vaccine-associated CD4 TCRs spanned spike, dominant at 160-218 and 743-854. Donor demographics were predominantly white British with a female majority; clonal diversity may be underestimated. Repertoires were obtained solely post-peak T cell response.

Method: immunoSEQ multiplex PCR; TCRdb's copy keeps in-frame clones and lacks some. The table has tens of thousands of clones, under 90% seen once. This clone showed up just once. Its antigen is currently unknown. The sequences come from peripheral blood, collected on day 0 of AZD1222 vaccination. This receptor was taken from an adult in good health.

The CDR3 reads CASSLMWGSFGNTIYF. The CDR3 bases are TGTGCCAGCAGCTTAATGTGGGGCTCATTCGGAAACACCATATATTTT. The chain is built from TRBV7-8 and TRBJ1-3, with D possibly matching TRBD1 (5 bases). Trimming took off 2 bases at V and 4 bases at J, with 15 bases between the two ends. The germline CDR1 and CDR2 sequences are SGHVS and FQNEAQ. This CDR3 spans 16 amino acids.